These 14 T cell receptor beta chains were sequenced from one sample in a study of T-cell memory formation after mild COVID-19. MiXCR, applied by TCRdb to the 5' RACE reads, yields one record per CDR3 protein. The sample shows about 180,000 distinct CDR3 sequences, 16% of them seen only once. Sequencing was done on a sample of PBMCs or a T cell subset sorted from them (not recorded which). These receptors all come from an adult woman who had mild COVID-19 (a few samples of this study predate the infection). Cell type and time point are not known.

This clonotype appeared a few times. The chain joins TRBV7-2 to TRBJ2-1, with TRBD2 matching over 8 bases. The CDR3 consists of 16 residues. Germline assignment: CDR1 SGHTA and CDR2 FQGNSA. J lost 10 bases, V lost 5 bases, and 16 bases had no gene match. This CDR3 is CASSTGLVGVLPEQFF. CDR3 DNA: TGTGCCAGCAGCACGGGACTAGTGGGGGTATTGCCGGAGCAGTTCTTC.

V gene TRBV4-2 combines with J gene TRBJ1-2; no definite D call. Trimming removed 0 bases from V and 7 bases from J, with 15 bases in between. The CDR3 covers 15 residues. Looked up from germline, CDR1 is LGHNA and CDR2 is YNFKEQ. DNA of the CDR3: TGTGCCAGCAGCCAAGATGTTACAGTTGGAAGTGGCTACACCTTC. Protein product: CASSQDVTVGSGYTF.

The chain couples TRBV4-3 to TRBJ2-7; D remains ambiguous. The CDR3 runs 16 residues. Trimming removed 1 base at V and 0 bases at J, with 13 bases between. In germline, CDR1 is LGHNA, CDR2 YSLEER. The CDR3 DNA follows: TGCGCCAGCAGCCAAGTTTTGTCGGCCCACTCCTACGAGCAGTACTTC. Amino acid sequence: CASSQVLSAHSYEQYF.

This clonotype was detected a few times. The chain is built from TRBV7-2 and TRBJ1-2; no reliable D call. Per the germline V gene, CDR1 is SGHTA and CDR2 is FQGNSA. This CDR3 is built from 13 residues. V was clipped by 4 bases and J by 4 bases, with 10 bases between them. The CDR3: CASSYLDGYGYTF. In DNA, the CDR3 is TGTGCCAGCAGCTACCTTGACGGCTATGGCTACACCTTC. Using reference TRBV7-2 and TRBJ1-2 for the parts outside the CDR3, the full variable domain is GAGVSQSPSNKVTEKGKDVELRCDPISGHTALYWYRQSLGQGLEFLIYFQGNSAPDKSGLPSDRFSAERTGGSVSTLTIQRTQQEDSAVYLCASSYLDGYGYTFGSGTRLTVV.

V gene TRBV2 combines with J gene TRBJ2-7, with TRBD1 matching over 11 bases. The CDR3 contains 14 residues. J was trimmed by 2 bases and V by 6 bases; bases with no gene match: 3. Germline-derived CDR1 and CDR2 are SNHLY and FYNNEI. The CDR3 loop is CASRPGQGAYEQYF. The CDR3 nucleotides are TGTGCCAGCAGGCCGGGACAGGGGGCCTACGAGCAGTACTTC.

This clonotype was recorded a few times. The chain joins TRBV5-1 to TRBJ2-1, with a possible D match to TRBD2 (5 bases). Germline-derived CDR1 and CDR2 are SGHRS and YFSETQ. Trimming took off 4 bases at V and 4 bases at J, with 15 bases between the two ends. The length of the CDR3 is 15 residues. CDR3 in amino acids: CASSLDVEVYNEQFF. The CDR3 coding sequence is TGCGCCAGCAGCCTGGACGTGGAGGTTTACAATGAGCAGTTCTTC.

This clonotype was observed a handful of times. The rearrangement joins TRBV6-1 to TRBJ2-7, with no clear D. The V and J ends lost 5 bases and 6 bases respectively, with 8 bases between them. CDR1 is MNHNS, CDR2 SASEGT, per germline. The CDR3 totals 11 residues. DNA for the CDR3: TGTGCCAGCAGTCGATTGGTCGAGCAGTACTTC. It yields the protein CASSRLVEQYF.

The chain is built from TRBV6-2 or TRBV6-3 and TRBJ2-1; TRBD2 matches 10 bases. The V and J ends lost 7 bases and 2 bases, in that order; junction bases with no gene match: 5. The germline V gene has CDR1 MNHEY and CDR2 SVGEGT. The CDR3 is 15 residues long. The CDR3 sequence is CASNRAGGPYNEQFF. CDR3 in DNA: TGTGCCAGCAACCGAGCGGGAGGGCCCTACAATGAGCAGTTCTTC.

This clonotype turned up a few times. The chain employs TRBV6-2 or TRBV6-3 and TRBJ2-7; 8 bases line up with TRBD1. The CDR3 has 15 amino acids. With 5 bases clipped from V and 2 bases from J, the junction kept 8 bases outside the gene matches. Germline lookup yields CDR1 MNHEY and CDR2 SVGEGT. The CDR3 DNA is TGTGCCAGCAGTCAACCGGGACAGGCAACCTACGAGCAGTACTTC. Protein sequence: CASSQPGQATYEQYF.

The gene calls are TRBV5-4 and TRBJ2-2; maybe TRBD2 (6 bases). V dropped 0 bases and J dropped 3 bases, with 9 bases sitting between them. In germline, CDR1 is SGHNT, CDR2 YYREEE (reference sequence). The CDR3 totals 15 residues. In nucleotides, the CDR3 is TGTGCCAGCAGCTTGGGACTAGAGTACACCGGGGAGCTGTTTTTT. Its translation: CASSLGLEYTGELFF.

V and J are TRBV7-2 and TRBJ2-7; the D call may be TRBD1 or TRBD2 (5 bases each). The CDR3 is made up of 16 amino acids. CDR1 and CDR2 from the germline V gene are SGHTA and FQGNSA. The V and J ends lost 5 bases and 0 bases respectively, with 17 bases between them. The CDR3, as DNA: TGTGCCAGCAGCCAAGAATCCGGGACGGTCTCCTACGAGCAGTACTTC. This encodes CASSQESGTVSYEQYF.

This clonotype was found a few times. J is TRBJ2-1 and V is TRBV7-6, with D tentatively TRBD2 (6 bases). The V and J ends lost 4 bases and 9 bases respectively, with 7 bases between them. This CDR3 is built from 11 residues. Germline CDR1 reads SGHVS; CDR2 reads FNYEAQ. As DNA, the CDR3 is TGTGCCAGCAGCTCTAGCGTTGAGCAGTTCTTC. It codes for CASSSSVEQFF.

This clonotype was counted between two and nine times. The genes are TRBV5-5 and TRBJ2-7; D gene uncertain. Trimming shortened V by 1 base and J by 0 bases, and 11 bases separated the two germline ends. The V gene's germline CDR1 is SGHKS and CDR2 YYEKEE (reference sequence). The CDR3 contains 15 residues. CDR3 sequence reads: CASSLTSANSYEQYF. The CDR3 DNA reads as TGTGCCAGCAGCTTGACGAGCGCCAACTCCTACGAGCAGTACTTC.

This chain connects TRBV12-3 or TRBV12-4 to TRBJ2-7, with unresolved D. V was trimmed by 8 bases and J by 3 bases, leaving 17 bases between them. The CDR3 has 14 residues. The CDR3 sequence: CASGLGRRLYEQYF. The CDR3 coding sequence is TGTGCCAGCGGGCTCGGCAGGCGTCTCTACGAGCAGTACTTC.